The rows below give T cell receptor beta chains drawn from one sample of a study of cytomegalovirus exposure and HLA in healthy donors. Libraries were prepared by immunoSEQ multiplex PCR; TCRdb keeps only in-frame clonotypes and omits some of them. The sample yields roughly 220,000 clones, approximately 78% seen once. The specimen was PBMCs. The receptors stem from a woman aged 40-49 years in good health and CMV-seronegative. CDR3s include the opening cysteine and the closing phenylalanine or tryptophan. Fields, in order: CDR3 length, V gene, J gene, clone size, D gene, CDR3 DNA, CDR3 protein. D genes are given only for firm matches. Where a row states a size, it is once, few, many or the class of an expanded clone; other rows omit it.

18	TRBV2	TRBJ2-2	NA	TRBD2	TGTGCCAGCACCAAGCCCCTCTCGAGCGGGAGGGCCACCGGGGAGCTGTTTTTT	CASTKPLSSGRATGELFF
12	TRBV15	TRBJ2-3	few	NA	TGTGCCACCAGCACCCGAGCAGATACGCAGTATTTT	CATSTRADTQYF
16	TRBV4-2	TRBJ1-4	once	NA	TGTGCCAGCAGCCATTCTTGGGACTCAACTAATGAAAAACTGTTTTTT	CASSHSWDSTNEKLFF
14	TRBV19	TRBJ1-5	NA	NA	TGTGCCAGTAGTATCCTGCGCGGCAATCAGCCCCAGCATTTT	CASSILRGNQPQHF
14	TRBV27	TRBJ2-7	NA	TRBD1	TGTGCCAGCAGTGCCTGGACAGGGAATAGCGAGCAGTACTTC	CASSAWTGNSEQYF
17	TRBV15	TRBJ2-3	NA	TRBD2	TGTGCCACCAGCAGAGTGTTGGCGGGAGGGCCAACAGATACGCAGTATTTT	CATSRVLAGGPTDTQYF
16	TRBV18	TRBJ2-3	once	TRBD2	TGTGCCAGCTCACCTCCTACTAGCGGGAGCACAGATACGCAGTATTTT	CASSPPTSGSTDTQYF
13	TRBV30	TRBJ1-2	many	TRBD1	TGTGCCTTCCTCCGGGACAGACCCTATGGCTACACCTTC	CAFLRDRPYGYTF
15	TRBV5-4	TRBJ1-1	NA	TRBD1	TGTGCCAGCAGCTTGGCCGGACAGGGCCGGGCTGAAGCTTTCTTT	CASSLAGQGRAEAFF
12	TRBV19	TRBJ2-1	NA	NA	TGTGCCAGTAGTATTGGTGAGATTGAGCAGTTCTTC	CASSIGEIEQFF
12	TRBV7-9	TRBJ2-2	NA	NA	TGTGCCAGCAGCTTCGGGGCCGGGGAGCTGTTTTTT	CASSFGAGELFF
13	TRBV29-1	TRBJ1-6	NA	NA	TGCAGCGTTCGGGGAGGTCTGGATTCACCCCTCCACTTT	CSVRGGLDSPLHF
15	TRBV14	TRBJ2-7	NA	TRBD1	TGTGCCAGCAGCGACAGGGAATTGGGAGTGAGGGAGCAGTACTTC	CASSDRELGVREQYF
15	TRBV7-8	TRBJ2-1	NA	TRBD2	TGTGCCAGCAGCCAGGGACTAGCGGGCTACAATGAGCAGTTCTTC	CASSQGLAGYNEQFF
12	TRBV2	TRBJ2-7	NA	NA	TGTGCCAGCAGTGAAGTAGTTTACGAGCAGTACTTC	CASSEVVYEQYF
14	TRBV21-1	TRBJ2-1	NA	NA	TGTGCCAGCATGAAACCGGGAGTATACAATGAGCAGTTCTTC	CASMKPGVYNEQFF
16	TRBV5-1	TRBJ1-6	few	NA	TGCGCCAGCAGCTTGGTGTGGGGCGCCCAGAATTCACCCCTCCACTTT	CASSLVWGAQNSPLHF